This record looks at one TCR beta chain sequence and its context. What it binds is not known. This sample is part of a study of cytomegalovirus exposure and HLA in healthy donors. General study findings and limits: As a later analysis revealed, most CMV-associated TCR beta chains appeared HLA-restricted.

CDR3 length equals 16 residues. 13 Jbeta primers and 60 Vbeta primers were used for the PCR. Measured with immunoSEQ multiplex PCR; TCRdb has only the in-frame clones, and not every one. Of 180,000 or so clones in the sample, around three quarters are singletons; the top ten hold 2% to 2.5%. Donors in the study were healthy people who gave bone marrow. The sequence was collected from a woman aged 25 to 39 in good health and CMV-seropositive. The chain recombines TRBV21-1 with TRBJ1-4. TRBV21-1 is a listed pseudogene. Specimen: PBMCs. The CDR3 DNA sequence: TGTGCCAGCAGCAAAAGGGCTAGGGGGGGAAATGAAAAACTGTTTTTT. Its translation: CASSKRARGGNEKLFF.